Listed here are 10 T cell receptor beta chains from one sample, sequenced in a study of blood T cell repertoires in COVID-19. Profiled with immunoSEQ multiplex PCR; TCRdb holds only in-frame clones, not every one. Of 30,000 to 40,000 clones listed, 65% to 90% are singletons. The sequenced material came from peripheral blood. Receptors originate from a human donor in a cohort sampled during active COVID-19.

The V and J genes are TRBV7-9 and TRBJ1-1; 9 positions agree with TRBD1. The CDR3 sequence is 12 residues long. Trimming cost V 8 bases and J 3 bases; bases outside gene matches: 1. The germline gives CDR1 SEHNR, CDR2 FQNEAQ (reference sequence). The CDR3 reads CASDRGYTEAFF. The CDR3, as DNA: TGTGCCAGCGACAGGGGGTACACTGAAGCTTTCTTT.

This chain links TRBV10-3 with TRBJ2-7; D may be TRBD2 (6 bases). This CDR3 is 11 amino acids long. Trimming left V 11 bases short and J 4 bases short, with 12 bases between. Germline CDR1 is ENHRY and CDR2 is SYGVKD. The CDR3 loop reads CASRDFYEQYF. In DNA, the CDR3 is TGTGCCTCGCGGGACTTTTACGAGCAGTACTTC.

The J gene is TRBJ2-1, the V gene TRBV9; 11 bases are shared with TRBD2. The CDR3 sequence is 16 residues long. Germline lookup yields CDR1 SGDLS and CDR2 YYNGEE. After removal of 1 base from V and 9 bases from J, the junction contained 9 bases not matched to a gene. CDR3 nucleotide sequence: TGTGCCAGCAGCGTACTTACTAGCGGGAGTTATGGTGAGCAGTTCTTC. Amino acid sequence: CASSVLTSGSYGEQFF. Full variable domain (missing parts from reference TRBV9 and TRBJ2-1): DSGVTQTPKHLITATGQRVTLRCSPRSGDLSVYWYQQSLDQGLQFLIQYYNGEERAKGNILERFSAQQFPDLHSELNLSSLELGDSALYFCASSVLTSGSYGEQFFGPGTRLTVL.

Written as DNA, the CDR3 is TGTGCCAGCAGCTCGAGCGGGGGGTACAATGAGCAGTTCTTC. Its translation is CASSSSGGYNEQFF. The chain is built from TRBV5-4 and TRBJ2-1; 9 positions match TRBD2. With V trimmed by 3 bases and J by 4 bases, 2 bases remained unmatched. The CDR3 spans 14 residues. CDR1 is SGHNT, CDR2 YYREEE, per germline (reference sequence).

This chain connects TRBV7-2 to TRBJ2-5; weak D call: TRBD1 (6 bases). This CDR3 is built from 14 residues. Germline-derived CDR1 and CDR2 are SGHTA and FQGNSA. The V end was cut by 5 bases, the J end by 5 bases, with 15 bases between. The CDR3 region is CASSHEGGTETQYF. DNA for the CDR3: TGTGCCAGCAGCCATGAAGGGGGTACGGAGACCCAGTACTTC.

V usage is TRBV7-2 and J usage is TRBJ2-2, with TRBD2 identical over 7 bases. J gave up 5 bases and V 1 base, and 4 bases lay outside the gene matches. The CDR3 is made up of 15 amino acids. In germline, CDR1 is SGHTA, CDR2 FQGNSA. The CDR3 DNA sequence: TGTGCCAGCAGCTTAGATGGGACTAAAACCGGGGAGCTGTTTTTT. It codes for CASSLDGTKTGELFF.

CDR3 DNA: TGTGCCAGCGGCCCGGAGAGACGCACCGGGGAGCTGTTTTTT. It yields the protein CASGPERRTGELFF. The chain links TRBV27 to TRBJ2-2; D unclear. The germline V and J ends were trimmed by 8 bases and 4 bases, with 14 bases remaining between them. Germline assignment: CDR1 MNHEY and CDR2 SMNVEV (reference sequence). The CDR3 has 14 residues.

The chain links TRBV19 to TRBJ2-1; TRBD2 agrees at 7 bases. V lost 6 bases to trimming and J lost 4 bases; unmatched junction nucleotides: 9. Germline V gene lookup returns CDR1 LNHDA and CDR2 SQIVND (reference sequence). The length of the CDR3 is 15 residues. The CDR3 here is CASSPNGGSYNEQFF. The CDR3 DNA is TGTGCCAGTAGCCCGAACGGCGGGAGTTACAATGAGCAGTTCTTC.

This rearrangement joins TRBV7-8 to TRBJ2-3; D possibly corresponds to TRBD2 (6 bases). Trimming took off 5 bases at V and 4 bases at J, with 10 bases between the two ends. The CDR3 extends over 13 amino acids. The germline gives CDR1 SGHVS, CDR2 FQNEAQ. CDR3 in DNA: TGTGCCAGCAGCACAGGAGGGGCAGATACGCAGTATTTT. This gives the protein CASSTGGADTQYF. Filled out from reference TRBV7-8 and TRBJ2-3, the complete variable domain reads GAGVSQSPRYKVAKRGQDVALRCDPISGHVSLFWYQQALGQGPEFLTYFQNEAQLDKSGLPSDRFFAERPEGSVSTLKIQRTQQEDSAVYLCASSTGGADTQYFGPGTRLTVL.

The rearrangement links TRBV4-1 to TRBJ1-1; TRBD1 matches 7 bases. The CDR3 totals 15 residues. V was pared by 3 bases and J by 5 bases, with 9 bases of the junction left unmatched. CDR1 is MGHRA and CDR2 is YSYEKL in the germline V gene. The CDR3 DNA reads TGCGCCAGCAGCCAGGCCCACAGGGGTCGTACTGAAGCTTTCTTT. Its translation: CASSQAHRGRTEAFF.